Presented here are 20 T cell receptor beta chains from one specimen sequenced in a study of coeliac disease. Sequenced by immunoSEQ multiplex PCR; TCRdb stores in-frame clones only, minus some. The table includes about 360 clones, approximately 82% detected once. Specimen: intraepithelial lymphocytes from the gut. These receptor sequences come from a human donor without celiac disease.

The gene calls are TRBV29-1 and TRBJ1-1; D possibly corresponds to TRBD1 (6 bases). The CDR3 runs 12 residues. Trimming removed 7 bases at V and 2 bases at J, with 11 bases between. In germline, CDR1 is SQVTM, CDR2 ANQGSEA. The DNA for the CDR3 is TGCAGCGGGTTCAGGGGCAACACTGAAGCTTTCTTT. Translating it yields CSGFRGNTEAFF.

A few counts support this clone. CDR3 loop: CASSLGAGIGYGYTF. In DNA, the CDR3 is TGTGCCAGCAGCTTAGGTGCGGGGATAGGCTATGGCTACACCTTC. The V call is TRBV11-2, the J call TRBJ1-2; D is unresolved. V lost 1 base, J lost 4 bases, and 13 bases lay in between. The CDR3 is 15 residues long. Germline CDR1 and CDR2: SGHAT and FQNNGV.

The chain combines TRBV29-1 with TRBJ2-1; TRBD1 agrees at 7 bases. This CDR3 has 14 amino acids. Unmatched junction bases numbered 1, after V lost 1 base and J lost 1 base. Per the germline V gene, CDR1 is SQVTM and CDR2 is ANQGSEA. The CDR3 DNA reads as TGCAGCGTTGAAGCGACAGGGTCCTACAATGAGCAGTTCTTC. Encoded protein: CSVEATGSYNEQFF.

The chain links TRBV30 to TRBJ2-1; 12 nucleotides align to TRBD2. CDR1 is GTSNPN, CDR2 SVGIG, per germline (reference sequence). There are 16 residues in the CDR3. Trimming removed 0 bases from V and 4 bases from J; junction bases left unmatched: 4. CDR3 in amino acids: CAWSVRGTSGYNEQFF. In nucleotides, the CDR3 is TGTGCCTGGAGTGTACGAGGGACTAGCGGGTACAATGAGCAGTTCTTC.

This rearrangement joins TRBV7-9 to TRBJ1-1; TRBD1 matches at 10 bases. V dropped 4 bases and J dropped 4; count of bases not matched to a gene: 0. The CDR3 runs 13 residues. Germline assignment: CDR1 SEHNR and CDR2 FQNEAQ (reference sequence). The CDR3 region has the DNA TGTGCCAGCAGCTGGACAGGGGGCACTGAAGCTTTCTTT. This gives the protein CASSWTGGTEAFF.

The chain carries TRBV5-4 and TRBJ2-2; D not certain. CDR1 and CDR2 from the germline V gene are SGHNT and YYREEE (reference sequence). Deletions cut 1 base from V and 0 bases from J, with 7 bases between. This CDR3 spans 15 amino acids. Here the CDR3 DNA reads TGTGCCAGCAGCTTGACTGGTACGAACACCGGGGAGCTGTTTTTT. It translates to CASSLTGTNTGELFF.

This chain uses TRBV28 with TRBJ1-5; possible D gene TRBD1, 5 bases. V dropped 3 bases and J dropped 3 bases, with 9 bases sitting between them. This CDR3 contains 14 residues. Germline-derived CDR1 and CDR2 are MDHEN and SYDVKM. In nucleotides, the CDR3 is TGTGCCAGCAGTTTGATAGGGGACAATCAGCCCCAGCATTTT. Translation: CASSLIGDNQPQHF.

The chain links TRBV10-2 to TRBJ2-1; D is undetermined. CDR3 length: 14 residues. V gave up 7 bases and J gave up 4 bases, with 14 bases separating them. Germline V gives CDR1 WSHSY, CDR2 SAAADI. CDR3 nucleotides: TGCGCCAGCAACGAGCAGGTCGCGTACAATGAGCAGTTCTTC. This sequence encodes CASNEQVAYNEQFF.

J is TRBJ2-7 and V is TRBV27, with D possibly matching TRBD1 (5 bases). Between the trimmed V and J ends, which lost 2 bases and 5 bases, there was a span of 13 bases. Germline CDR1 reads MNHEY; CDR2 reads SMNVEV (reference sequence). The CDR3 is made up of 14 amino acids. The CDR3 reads CASSLGQGFHEQYF. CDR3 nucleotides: TGTGCCAGCAGTTTAGGGCAGGGTTTCCACGAGCAGTACTTC.

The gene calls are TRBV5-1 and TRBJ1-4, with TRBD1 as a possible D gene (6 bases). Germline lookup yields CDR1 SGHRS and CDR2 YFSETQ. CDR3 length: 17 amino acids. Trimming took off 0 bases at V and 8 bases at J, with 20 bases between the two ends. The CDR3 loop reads CASSLEARTVSQEKLFF. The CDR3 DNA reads TGCGCCAGCAGCTTGGAAGCTCGGACAGTCTCGCAAGAAAAACTGTTTTTT.

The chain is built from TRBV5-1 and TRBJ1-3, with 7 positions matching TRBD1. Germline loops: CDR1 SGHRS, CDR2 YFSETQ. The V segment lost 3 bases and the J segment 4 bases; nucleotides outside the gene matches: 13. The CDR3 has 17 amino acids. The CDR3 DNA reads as TGCGCCAGCAGCTCCGTACCGACAGGGCAAATAGGAAACACCATATATTTT. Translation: CASSSVPTGQIGNTIYF.

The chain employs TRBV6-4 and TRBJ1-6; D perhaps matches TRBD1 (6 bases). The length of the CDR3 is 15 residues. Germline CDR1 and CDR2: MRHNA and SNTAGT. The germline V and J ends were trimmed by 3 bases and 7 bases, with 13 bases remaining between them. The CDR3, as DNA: TGTGCCAGCAGTGAACAGGGCGGTGTCAATTCACCCCTCCACTTT. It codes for CASSEQGGVNSPLHF.

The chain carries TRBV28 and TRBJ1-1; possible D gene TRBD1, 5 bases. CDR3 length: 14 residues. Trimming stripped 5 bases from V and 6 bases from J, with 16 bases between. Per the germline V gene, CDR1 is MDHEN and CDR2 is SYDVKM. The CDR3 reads CASSPSLGAAEAFF. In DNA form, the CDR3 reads TGTGCCAGCAGTCCATCGTTAGGGGCCGCTGAAGCTTTCTTT.

The CDR3 DNA reads TGTGCCAGCTGCGATCCGTTCAAACAAAGTCGGGCCAACGTCCTGACTTTC. Translating gives CASCDPFKQSRANVLTF. The chain carries TRBV9 and TRBJ2-6; no definite D call. Germline V gene sequence: CDR1 SGDLS, CDR2 YYNGEE. Trimming took 7 bases from V and 5 from J, leaving 22 bases between them. The CDR3 runs 17 residues.

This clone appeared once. CDR3 nucleotide sequence: TGTGCCAGTAGCAGCGGGACAGGGAGAATCAATGAGCAGTTCTTC. Its translation is CASSSGTGRINEQFF. The rearrangement links TRBV19 to TRBJ2-1; TRBD1 matches at 9 bases. The ends lost 6 bases at V and 6 bases at J; junction bases unmatched: 9. Germline CDR1 reads LNHDA; CDR2 reads SQIVND (reference sequence). The CDR3 loop spans 15 amino acids.

The CDR3: CASSLVQGNTGELFF. In DNA, the CDR3 is TGTGCCAGCAGCTTAGTACAGGGTAACACCGGGGAGCTGTTTTTT. The V and J genes are TRBV7-8 and TRBJ2-2; D is possibly TRBD1 (6 bases). V shed 1 base and J shed 2 bases, with 8 bases lying between them. The CDR3 is made up of 15 amino acids. Germline CDR1 is SGHVS and CDR2 is FQNEAQ.

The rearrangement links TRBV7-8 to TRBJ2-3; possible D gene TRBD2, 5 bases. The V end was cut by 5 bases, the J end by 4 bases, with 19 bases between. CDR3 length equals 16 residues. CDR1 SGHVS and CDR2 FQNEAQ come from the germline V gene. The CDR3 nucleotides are TGTGCCAGCAGCGGTCTCCTAACTAGAAGGTCAGATACGCAGTATTTT. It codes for CASSGLLTRRSDTQYF.

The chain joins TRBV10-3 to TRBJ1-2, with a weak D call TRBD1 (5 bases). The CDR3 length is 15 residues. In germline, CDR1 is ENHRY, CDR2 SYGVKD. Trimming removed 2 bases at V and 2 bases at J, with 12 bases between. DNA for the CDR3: TGTGCCATCAGTGAGACTATGACAGAGAACTATGGCTACACCTTC. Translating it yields CAISETMTENYGYTF.

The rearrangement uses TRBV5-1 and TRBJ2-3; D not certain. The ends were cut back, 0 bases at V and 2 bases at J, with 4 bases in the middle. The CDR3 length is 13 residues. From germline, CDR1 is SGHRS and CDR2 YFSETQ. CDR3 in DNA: TGCGCCAGCAGCTTGGCCGTCACAGATACGCAGTATTTT. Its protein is CASSLAVTDTQYF.

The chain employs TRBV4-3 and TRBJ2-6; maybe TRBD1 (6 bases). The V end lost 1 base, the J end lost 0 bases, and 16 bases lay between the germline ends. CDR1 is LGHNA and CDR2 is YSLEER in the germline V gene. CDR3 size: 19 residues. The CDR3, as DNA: TGCGCCAGCAGCCAAGCCTTGCAGGGGCGAAACTCTGGGGCCAACGTCCTGACTTTC. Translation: CASSQALQGRNSGANVLTF.